The next 14 T cell receptor beta chains were all read from a single sample in a study of a mutant IDH1 vaccine in newly diagnosed glioma. Sample time point: week 35, safety follow-up. The vaccine gave 300 ug of a 20-mer mutant IDH1 peptide subcutaneously per dose. Assay used: immunoSEQ multiplex PCR; TCRdb lists only in-frame clones, some missing. Found here are about 72,000 clones, 84% of them singletons; the top ten hold 9.5% to 15%. Their cognate antigens are unknown. The specimen comprised PBMCs, sampled from a glioma patient whose treatment included an IDH1 peptide vaccine. The origin of the receptors is a man between 18 and 35 years old with glioma.

This chain links TRBV27 with TRBJ1-1; D is perhaps TRBD1 (6 bases). Germline CDR1 reads MNHEY; CDR2 reads SMNVEV (reference sequence). This CDR3 contains 16 residues. Between the trimmed V and J ends, which lost 4 bases and 7 bases, there was a span of 22 bases. Written as DNA, the CDR3 is TGTGCCAGCAGTTCTCCAGTGGGGGCCGGTGGGATTGAAGCTTTCTTT. This codes for CASSSPVGAGGIEAFF.

V gene TRBV15 combines with J gene TRBJ1-1; D is unclear. Trimming left V 0 bases short and J 11 bases short, with 13 bases between. The CDR3 is 13 residues long. Germline CDR1 reads LNHNV; CDR2 reads YYDKDF (reference sequence). The CDR3 DNA reads as TGTGCCACCAGCAGAGATCTCAGGTGGGTGGCTTTCTTT. It codes for CATSRDLRWVAFF.

The V gene is TRBV27, the J gene TRBJ2-7; D is possibly TRBD2 (6 bases). V was clipped by 7 bases and J by 4 bases, with 14 bases between them. The CDR3 is 13 residues long. Germline V CDR1 and CDR2: MNHEY, SMNVEV (reference sequence). The CDR3 bases are TGTGCCAGCACCCGTAAAGGAGGGTACGAGCAGTACTTC. It specifies CASTRKGGYEQYF.

The V and J genes are TRBV18 and TRBJ2-5; no clear D. This CDR3 is 14 amino acids long. CDR1 is KGHSH, CDR2 LQKENI, per germline. V gave up 0 bases and J gave up 1 base, with 6 bases separating them. CDR3 in amino acids: CASSPPTLQETQYF. CDR3 bases: TGTGCCAGCTCACCACCGACGCTCCAAGAGACCCAGTACTTC.

The chain combines TRBV23-1 with TRBJ1-5; D gene unclear. TRBV23-1 is an open reading frame, and its role is uncertain. CDR3 length equals 15 residues. V lost 1 base and J lost 4, with 11 bases in between. The CDR3 region is CASSQWSLRNQPQHF. The CDR3 DNA reads as TGCGCCAGCAGTCAATGGTCCCTTAGAAATCAGCCCCAGCATTTT.

The chain is built from TRBV5-6 and TRBJ1-5, with D uncertain. Germline V CDR1 and CDR2: SGHDT, YYEEEE. The CDR3 is 10 amino acids. V gave up 6 bases and J gave up 9 bases, with 7 bases separating them. This CDR3 is CASISGPQHF. Here the CDR3 DNA reads TGTGCCAGCATATCTGGGCCCCAGCATTTT.

The gene calls are TRBV9 and TRBJ2-7; 7 bases are a match to TRBD2. CDR1 is SGDLS, CDR2 YYNGEE, per germline. J was trimmed by 1 base and V by 4 bases; bases with no gene match: 8. The CDR3 sequence is 15 residues long. CDR3 nucleotide sequence: TGTGCCAGCAGCACTTCTAGCGGATCTTCCTACGAGCAGTACTTC. As protein: CASSTSSGSSYEQYF.

The chain carries TRBV6-1 and TRBJ1-5; D might be TRBD1 (5 bases). The CDR3 contains 14 residues. Per germline, CDR1 MNHNS and CDR2 SASEGT. Trimming left V 8 bases short and J 5 bases short, with 16 bases between. CDR3 sequence (DNA): TGTGCCAGCTACAAAGGGGTATTGGATCAGCCCCAGCATTTT. It encodes CASYKGVLDQPQHF.

The J gene is TRBJ1-4, the V gene TRBV6-1; 7 bases line up with TRBD1. CDR3 length equals 14 residues. V shed 6 bases and J 8 bases; nucleotides not matched to a gene: 9. Germline V gene sequence: CDR1 MNHNS, CDR2 SASEGT. CDR3 nucleotides: TGTGCCAGCAGCGAACAAGGGGGCAGCGAAAAACTGTTTTTT. This sequence encodes CASSEQGGSEKLFF.

This rearrangement joins TRBV9 to TRBJ1-2; D may be TRBD1 (6 bases). The CDR3 is 15 amino acids. Germline CDR1 SGDLS, CDR2 YYNGEE. Trimming took 3 bases from V and 2 from J, leaving 14 bases between them. Written as DNA, the CDR3 is TGTGCCAGCAGCGCTCTTTTCACAGGGAACTATGGCTACACCTTC. Translation: CASSALFTGNYGYTF.

V usage is TRBV7-9 and J usage is TRBJ2-7; 14 bases map to TRBD2. The J segment lost 5 bases and the V segment lost 4 bases, leaving 7 bases of the junction unmatched. The CDR3 is 16 amino acids. Germline-derived CDR1 and CDR2 are SEHNR and FQNEAQ (reference sequence). DNA of the CDR3: TGTGCCAGCAGCTACCGGGGACTAGCGGGAGCGAACGAGCAGTACTTC. It codes for CASSYRGLAGANEQYF.

In this sample, this clone turned up a few times. V and J are TRBV19 and TRBJ1-5; D gene ambiguous. The V end was cut by 1 base, the J end by 4 bases, with 2 bases between. Germline V CDR1 and CDR2: LNHDA, SQIVND (reference sequence). This CDR3 contains 12 residues. CDR3 in DNA: TGTGCCAGTAGTATAGCTAATCAGCCCCAGCATTTT. Its protein is CASSIANQPQHF. The entire variable domain, with the rest obtained from reference TRBV19 and TRBJ1-5, is as follows: DGGITQSPKYLFRKEGQNVTLSCEQNLNHDAMYWYRQDPGQGLRLIYYSQIVNDFQKGDIAEGYSVSREKKESFPLTVTSAQKNPTAFYLCASSIANQPQHFGDGTRLSIL.

Here the CDR3 reads CASIGRGSSEAFF. For the CDR3, the DNA is TGTGCCAGCATCGGCAGGGGGAGCTCTGAAGCTTTCTTT. The gene calls are TRBV27 and TRBJ1-1; the match to TRBD1 covers 7 bases. The CDR3 length is 13 residues. J lost 6 bases, V lost 7 bases, and 8 bases had no gene match. Germline V gene lookup returns CDR1 MNHEY and CDR2 SMNVEV (reference sequence).

CDR3 DNA: TGTGCCAGCAGCGGTAGTTGGGGCGAGCAGTACTTC. This sequence encodes CASSGSWGEQYF. J is TRBJ2-7 and V is TRBV9; D gene ambiguous. Trimming cost V 3 bases and J 6 bases, with 10 bases left between them. This CDR3 region has 12 residues. Germline CDR1 reads SGDLS; CDR2 reads YYNGEE.